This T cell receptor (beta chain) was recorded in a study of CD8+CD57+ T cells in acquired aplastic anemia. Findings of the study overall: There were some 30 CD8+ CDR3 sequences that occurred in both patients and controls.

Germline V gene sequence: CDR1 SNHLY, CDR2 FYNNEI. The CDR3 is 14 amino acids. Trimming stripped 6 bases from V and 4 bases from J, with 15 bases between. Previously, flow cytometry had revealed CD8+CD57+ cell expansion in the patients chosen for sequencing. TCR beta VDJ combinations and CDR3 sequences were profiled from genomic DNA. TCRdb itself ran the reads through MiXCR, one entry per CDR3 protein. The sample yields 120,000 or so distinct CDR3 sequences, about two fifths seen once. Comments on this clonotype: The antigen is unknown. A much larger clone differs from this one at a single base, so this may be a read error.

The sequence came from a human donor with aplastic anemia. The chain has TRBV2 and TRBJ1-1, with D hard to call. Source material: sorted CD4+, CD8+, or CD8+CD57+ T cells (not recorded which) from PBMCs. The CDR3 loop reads CASSHLPASTEAFF. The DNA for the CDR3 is TGTGCCAGCAGCCATCTCCCGGCAAGCACTGAAGCTTTCTTT.